The 27 T cell receptor beta chains below all came from one sample that was sequenced in a study of Ad26.COV2.S vaccination and SARS-CoV-2 variants. Assay used: immunoSEQ multiplex PCR; TCRdb lists only in-frame clones, some missing. The sample lists 400,000 to 450,000 clones, around nine tenths seen once, with 10% to 15% in the top ten. The treatment was: approximately 18 received Ad26.COV2.S at low or high dose, single or two shots; about 5 received placebo; per-sample allocation not given. Day 63 after the first injection of vaccine or placebo was the sampling time. The specimen was peripheral blood, collected in a trial of Ad26.COV2.S vaccine versus placebo. These receptors originate from a person aged 18-60 years who received the Ad26.COV2.S COVID-19 vaccine or a placebo.

This chain uses TRBV2 with TRBJ2-7, with 9 bases that match TRBD1. V trimming: 8 bases; J trimming: 6 bases; junction bases outside the gene matches: 14. CDR1 and CDR2 from the germline V gene are SNHLY and FYNNEI. This CDR3 region has 15 residues. CDR3 amino acids: CASGLWDREAGEQYF. The CDR3 coding sequence is TGTGCCAGCGGACTCTGGGACAGGGAGGCGGGCGAGCAGTACTTC. Together with reference TRBV2 and TRBJ2-7, the CDR3 gives the full variable domain: EPEVTQTPSHQVTQMGQEVILRCVPISNHLYFYWYRQILGQKVEFLVSFYNNEISEKSEIFDDQFSVERPDGSNFTLKIRSTKLEDSAMYFCASGLWDREAGEQYFGPGTRLTVT.

This chain joins TRBV6-2 or TRBV6-3 and TRBJ1-2; D gene unclear. Looked up from germline, CDR1 is MNHEY and CDR2 is SVGEGT. CDR3 length equals 13 residues. V dropped 2 bases and J dropped 6 bases, with 10 bases sitting between them. The CDR3 DNA follows: TGTGCCAGCAGTTACCGGGCACGAGATGGCTACACCTTC. Its translation is CASSYRARDGYTF.

The chain uses TRBV7-6 and TRBJ2-7, with D maybe TRBD2 (6 bases). V lost 5 bases to trimming and J lost 4 bases, with 15 bases between them. The CDR3 spans 14 residues. CDR1 is SGHVS and CDR2 is FNYEAQ in the germline V gene. The CDR3 bases are TGTGCCAGCAGCCCGCGGGACTTACCATACGAGCAGTACTTC. It translates to CASSPRDLPYEQYF. The full variable domain, in which reference TRBV7-6 and TRBJ2-7 provide the parts outside the CDR3, is GAGVSQSPRYKVTKRGQDVALRCDPISGHVSLYWYRQALGQGPEFLTYFNYEAQQDKSGLPNDRFSAERPEGSISTLTIQRTEQRDSAMYRCASSPRDLPYEQYFGPGTRLTVT.

The rearrangement links TRBV6-5 to TRBJ2-5, with TRBD2 identical over 8 bases. Germline V gene data show CDR1 as MNHEY and CDR2 as SVGAGI. The J segment lost 4 bases and the V segment lost 4 bases, leaving 8 bases of the junction unmatched. This CDR3 has 15 amino acids. The CDR3 is CASSSQRLARETQYF. CDR3 bases: TGTGCCAGCAGTTCCCAGAGACTAGCGCGAGAGACCCAGTACTTC.

The rearrangement joins TRBV30 to TRBJ2-3; D gene uncertain. V gave up 4 bases and J gave up 5 bases, with 13 bases separating them. The CDR3 spans 13 residues. Germline assignment: CDR1 GTSNPN and CDR2 SVGIG (reference sequence). The CDR3 loop reads CAWTFLAGDTQYF. CDR3 DNA sequence: TGTGCCTGGACATTCTTAGCCGGAGATACGCAGTATTTT.

There are a few counts of this clone. The chain links TRBV7-9 to TRBJ1-3, with D possibly being TRBD1 (5 bases). In germline, CDR1 is SEHNR, CDR2 FQNEAQ (reference sequence). The CDR3 is made up of 14 amino acids. Trimming removed 6 bases from V and 3 bases from J, with 12 bases in between. The CDR3 is CASSQGALGNTIYF. The CDR3 nucleotides are TGTGCCAGCAGTCAGGGTGCACTTGGAAACACCATATATTTT.

The chain's CDR3 is CASSDGGGPADTQYF. Here the CDR3 DNA reads TGTGCCAGCAGTGACGGCGGGGGGCCGGCAGATACGCAGTATTTT. The chain joins TRBV6-4 to TRBJ2-3; TRBD2 agrees at 8 bases. Per germline, CDR1 MRHNA and CDR2 SNTAGT. This CDR3 is 15 amino acids long. J was trimmed by 4 bases and V by 2 bases; bases with no gene match: 5.

This sequence joins TRBV5-1 and TRBJ2-1; TRBD1 is a possible D gene (5 bases). The CDR3 is made up of 16 amino acids. Germline V CDR1 and CDR2: SGHRS, YFSETQ. V was cut by 4 bases and J by 9 bases, with 23 bases left in between. The CDR3 coding sequence is TGCGCCAGCAGCCCAACTGGGGCAGGGCATCAGGGTGAGCAGTTCTTC. Its protein is CASSPTGAGHQGEQFF.

V gene TRBV6-5 combines with J gene TRBJ2-2, with D tentatively TRBD1 (5 bases). Trimming took 2 bases from V and 6 from J, leaving 16 bases between them. The CDR3 covers 16 residues. CDR1 and CDR2 from the germline V gene are MNHEY and SVGAGI. CDR3 in amino acids: CASSYAAGYIAGELFF. The CDR3, as DNA: TGTGCCAGCAGTTACGCAGCAGGGTATATTGCCGGGGAGCTGTTTTTT.

This clone occurred many times. The chain recombines TRBV7-9 with TRBJ2-3, with D possibly called TRBD1 or TRBD2 (6 bases each). CDR3 length equals 17 residues. Germline CDR1 is SEHNR and CDR2 is FQNEAQ (reference sequence). V was trimmed by 5 bases and J by 0 bases, leaving 18 bases between them. CDR3 residues: CASSTSLGGSSTDTQYF. The CDR3 region has the DNA TGTGCCAGCAGCACGTCACTGGGGGGCAGTAGCACAGATACGCAGTATTTT.

The chain couples TRBV11-3 to TRBJ2-7, with D possibly TRBD2 on 5 matching bases. Germline assignment: CDR1 SGHNT and CDR2 YENEEA. This CDR3 region has 13 residues. V dropped 1 base and J dropped 5 bases, with 9 bases sitting between them. Written as DNA, the CDR3 is TGTGCCAGCAGCTTAGCATCGCGGGACGAGCAGTACTTC. It translates to CASSLASRDEQYF.

This clone was observed a handful of times. This rearrangement joins TRBV4-3 to TRBJ2-1; 10 nucleotides match TRBD2. Germline loops: CDR1 LGHNA, CDR2 YSLEER. The CDR3 covers 15 residues. V lost 4 bases to trimming and J lost 8 bases; unmatched junction nucleotides: 8. CDR3 sequence: CASSPSSGRFDEQFF. Here the CDR3 DNA reads TGCGCCAGCAGCCCCTCTAGCGGGAGATTTGATGAGCAGTTCTTC.

V gene TRBV4-1 combines with J gene TRBJ2-3; 13 bases line up with TRBD2. The trim removed 4 bases at V and 4 bases at J, leaving 8 bases unmatched. From germline, CDR1 is MGHRA and CDR2 YSYEKL. The CDR3 has 17 residues. As DNA, the CDR3 is TGCGCCAGCAGCCCCCACACTAGCGGGAGGGTCGCAGATACGCAGTATTTT. This sequence encodes CASSPHTSGRVADTQYF.

The CDR3 is CASSSDSSSYEQYF. CDR3 nucleotides: TGTGCCAGCAGCTCCGACTCGAGCTCCTACGAGCAGTACTTC. The V gene is TRBV7-2, the J gene TRBJ2-7; no clear D gene. The CDR3 is 14 residues long. Germline-derived CDR1 and CDR2 are SGHTA and FQGNSA. Trimming took 4 bases from V and 0 from J, leaving 10 bases between them.

The chain carries TRBV28 and TRBJ2-7, with D maybe TRBD1 (6 bases). Trimming pared 5 bases from V and 3 bases from J, leaving 17 bases between. The germline V gene encodes CDR1 MDHEN and CDR2 SYDVKM. This CDR3 is built from 15 residues. Written as DNA, the CDR3 is TGTGCCAGCAGTCCCCCCCCGGGGACAATCTACGAGCAGTACTTC. Its protein is CASSPPPGTIYEQYF.

The chain joins TRBV5-1 to TRBJ2-5, with TRBD2 identical over 9 bases. The CDR3 covers 16 residues. After removal of 0 bases from V and 5 bases from J, the junction contained 8 bases not matched to a gene. Germline V gene sequence: CDR1 SGHRS, CDR2 YFSETQ. CDR3 DNA: TGCGCCAGCAGCTTGGGTCTAGCGGGATTTTCGGAGACCCAGTACTTC. Its protein product is CASSLGLAGFSETQYF. Using reference TRBV5-1 and TRBJ2-5 for the parts outside the CDR3, the full variable domain is KAGVTQTPRYLIKTRGQQVTLSCSPISGHRSVSWYQQTPGQGLQFLFEYFSETQRNKGNFPGRFSGRQFSNSRSEMNVSTLELGDSALYLCASSLGLAGFSETQYFGPGTRLLVL.

The chain employs TRBV7-8 and TRBJ2-7; tentatively, D is TRBD2 (6 bases). Per the germline V gene, CDR1 is SGHVS and CDR2 is FQNEAQ. V gave up 6 bases and J gave up 4 bases, with 16 bases separating them. There are 14 residues in the CDR3. CDR3 in DNA: TGTGCCAGCAGGGCCGGAGGGAGTCTTTACGAGCAGTACTTC. The encoded protein is CASRAGGSLYEQYF.

The rearrangement uses TRBV25-1 and TRBJ2-7; D remains ambiguous. The germline CDR1 and CDR2 sequences are MGHDK and SYGVNS. This CDR3 is 13 amino acids long. V lost 1 base and J 3 bases, leaving 7 bases between the germline ends. In DNA form, the CDR3 reads TGTGCCAGCAGTGAATCGGCAGGCTACGAGCAGTACTTC. Protein sequence: CASSESAGYEQYF.

The V and J genes are TRBV6-6 and TRBJ2-7, with 9 bases that match TRBD2. V shed 4 bases and J 1 base; nucleotides not matched to a gene: 2. The germline gives CDR1 MNHNY, CDR2 SVGAGI (reference sequence). CDR3 length: 14 amino acids. The CDR3 reads CASSWTSESYEQYF. CDR3 nucleotides: TGTGCCAGCAGTTGGACTAGCGAGTCCTACGAGCAGTACTTC.

J is TRBJ1-5 and V is TRBV4-3; D is ambiguous. Germline assignment: CDR1 LGHNA and CDR2 YSLEER. Trimming pared 0 bases from V and 7 bases from J, leaving 10 bases between. The CDR3 covers 14 residues. This chain's CDR3 is CASSQDWGWQPQHF. The CDR3 nucleotides are TGCGCCAGCAGCCAAGATTGGGGATGGCAGCCCCAGCATTTT.

The V and J genes are TRBV9 and TRBJ2-5, with no clear D. CDR3 size: 13 residues. From germline, CDR1 is SGDLS and CDR2 YYNGEE. With 4 bases removed from V and 5 bases from J, the gap between germline ends came to 12 bases. The CDR3 bases are TGTGCCAGCAGCCCCCGGCAACGGGAGACCCAGTACTTC. It encodes CASSPRQRETQYF. The full variable domain, in which reference TRBV9 and TRBJ2-5 provide the parts outside the CDR3, is DSGVTQTPKHLITATGQRVTLRCSPRSGDLSVYWYQQSLDQGLQFLIQYYNGEERAKGNILERFSAQQFPDLHSELNLSSLELGDSALYFCASSPRQRETQYFGPGTRLLVL.

V is TRBV27 and J is TRBJ2-7; 8 nucleotides agree with TRBD2. The length of the CDR3 is 13 residues. The junction had 8 bases not matched to a gene; V was cut back by 10 bases and J by 3 bases. Germline V lookup: CDR1 MNHEY, CDR2 SMNVEV (reference sequence). This CDR3 is CAISAGGGYEQYF. DNA of the CDR3: TGTGCCATCTCCGCGGGGGGAGGCTACGAGCAGTACTTC.

The chain uses TRBV27 and TRBJ2-3, with 10 bases aligning to TRBD2. The CDR3 totals 19 residues. The J segment lost 2 bases and the V segment lost 6 bases, leaving 17 bases of the junction unmatched. Looked up from germline, CDR1 is MNHEY and CDR2 is SMNVEV (reference sequence). This CDR3 reads CASRLGRAGGPGYTDTQYF. The CDR3 bases are TGTGCCAGCAGGCTCGGGAGAGCGGGAGGGCCCGGTTACACAGATACGCAGTATTTT.

The chain combines TRBV30 with TRBJ2-1; 11 bases line up with TRBD2. Trimming cost V 4 bases and J 9 bases; bases outside gene matches: 8. CDR3 length equals 14 residues. The germline CDR1 and CDR2 sequences are GTSNPN and SVGIG (reference sequence). The CDR3 DNA follows: TGTGCCTGGACCATTACTAGCGGGAGAGGTGAGCAGTTCTTC. Amino acid sequence: CAWTITSGRGEQFF.

The chain has TRBV18 and TRBJ1-2; tentative D call: TRBD1 (5 bases). This CDR3 is built from 13 residues. The germline V and J ends were trimmed by 3 bases and 4 bases, with 9 bases remaining between them. The germline gives CDR1 KGHSH, CDR2 LQKENI. CDR3 residues: CASSPLTGYGYTF. The CDR3 coding sequence is TGTGCCAGCTCACCCCTTACAGGCTATGGCTACACCTTC.

The genes are TRBV28 and TRBJ2-3, with 7 bases aligning to TRBD2. The CDR3 has 20 residues. The germline V gene has CDR1 MDHEN and CDR2 SYDVKM. Germline trimming cut 2 bases from V and 1 base from J; bases unmatched to any gene: 18. The CDR3 DNA follows: TGTGCCAGCAGTTTACCGTTGGGGGGGACGGGAGCGGGTGGCACAGATACGCAGTATTTT. Its protein is CASSLPLGGTGAGGTDTQYF.

The genes are TRBV29-1 and TRBJ2-3, with unresolved D. V dropped 3 bases and J dropped 2 bases, with 9 bases sitting between them. The germline CDR1 and CDR2 sequences are SQVTM and ANQGSEA. CDR3 size: 13 residues. The CDR3 bases are TGCAGCGTTGATTTGGCACACACAGATACGCAGTATTTT. Amino acid sequence: CSVDLAHTDTQYF.